This TCR beta chain is drawn from a study of Graves' ophthalmopathy and Graves' hyperthyroidism listed by TCRdb under 2018. Concerning the study at large: Peripheral blood was collected at initial diagnosis, prior to any treatment. TCR beta repertoire signatures were used to distinguish Graves' ophthalmopathy from Graves' hyperthyroidism and to predict progression to ophthalmopathy. In total, 135 blood samples were TCR-sequenced: 43 ophthalmopathy, around 75 hyperthyroidism and about 17 hyperthyroidism-to-ophthalmopathy patients. To explore V-J signatures distinguishing ophthalmopathy from hyperthyroidism, a discovery set of roughly 100 patients (fewer than 45 ophthalmopathy, some 57 stable hyperthyroidism) was enrolled. The independent validation cohort included some 19 hyperthyroidism patients plus 17 patients who later progressed from hyperthyroidism to ophthalmopathy. In a handful of hyperthyroidism patients, the T-cell repertoire of thyroid tissue was compared with the T-cell repertoire of blood. Following sampling, methimazole starting at 30 mg daily was administered to hyperthyroidism patients, and high-dose intravenous methylprednisolone was administered to ophthalmopathy patients. The paper as a whole reports these results and caveats: In cross-validation, the 13-signature model distinguished ophthalmopathy from stable hyperthyroidism with approximately 90% sensitivity and around 83% specificity, while in the test set the corresponding values were about 79% and 69%. In validation, the model predicted ophthalmopathy progression with 70.59% sensitivity and approximately 78% specificity; some 13 predicted patients were CT-confirmed with GO in a median of 6.5 months. No statistical method was used to set the sample size in advance, and the investigators knew which group each participant was assigned to. Most of the expanded thyroid clonotypes with a frequency above 0.001 were also detected in blood, and it was suggested that the thyroid immune response may be reflected by blood repertoires.

The ophthalmopathy patients had moderately to severely active disease, with a Clinical Activity Score of 3 or higher, a NOSPECS grade of 4 or higher, and a disease duration of less than 3 months. Patients with other autoimmune diseases, uncontrolled infections, pregnancy or lactation were excluded from the study. Diagnosis was based on clinical symptoms, serum thyroxine, TRAb, thyroid ultrasound and orbital computed tomography. Ficoll-Paque density gradient centrifugation was used to isolate PBMCs from 8.5 to 10 ml of fresh peripheral blood. Total RNA was extracted using Trizol reagent, and RNA quality was checked on an Agilent 2100 Bioanalyzer. TCR beta CDR3 regions were amplified from RNA transcripts for repertoire sequencing. The first round of RT-PCR was done with HTBI primers and the Qiagen OneStep RT-PCR kit, and was followed by a second round of multiplex PCR, then size selection and purification. Libraries were sequenced paired-end with 100 bp reads on an Illumina HiSeq2000. The original methods were these. SOAPnuke was used to process the reads, removing any read that contained adapters or uncalled bases, had a mean Phred below 15, or lacked an exact match to the constant primer or identifier. COPE v1.2.5 was used to merge high-quality paired reads. Unique nucleotide sequences were defined as clonotypes and aligned to IMGT TRB V, D and J references using MiTCR v1.1. Only V-J combinations with frequency above 0.0001 were analysed, covering around 99% of repertoires. For each V-J combination, a TCR clonal expansion and chaos score was defined as F50 clonal expansion divided by the chaos observed in the TCRdist matrix. Features were reduced by Welch's t-statistics and random forest to 10 to 15 V-J combinations, which fed a naive Bayes classifier. The similarity between thyroid and blood repertoires was quantified using the Morisita-Horn index. TCRdb reworked the public reads: Q25 trimming with fastp, MiXCR clone assembly, productive beta chains retained. Every CDR3 protein is listed once, alongside the most common genes and DNA of its rows. For this entry, the V and J calls and clone size follow TCRdb and not the study's own pipeline. The sample table holds 45,000 to 60,000 distinct CDR3 sequences, of which about half were seen once. Jointly, the top ten make up 4.7% of the sample.

Turning to this clonotype: What antigen it recognizes has not been identified. Per-nucleotide qualities are absent, and no much larger clonotype sits a single base away.

From the cysteine up to the phenylalanine, the CDR3 has a length of 14 residues. The retained sequence is limited to the CDR3, 42 bases, with the frame set at the first base. The V end loses 5 bases and the J end loses 4 bases, and a stretch of 13 bases separates them. As encoded in the germline V gene (reference sequence), CDR1 is SEHNR while CDR2 is FQNEAQ. The receptor chain draws on TRBV7-9 and TRBJ2-3; a tentative D match to TRBD2 spans 5 bases. The specimen sequenced was peripheral blood. The TCR sequence derives from an adult woman with Graves' ophthalmopathy. CDR3 loop: CASSARTESDTQYF. Here is the DNA: TGTGCCAGCAGCGCTAGGACTGAATCAGATACGCAGTATTTT.